The 15 T cell receptor beta chains listed next were all sequenced from one sample in a study of blood T cell repertoires in COVID-19. Sequencing was performed with immunoSEQ multiplex PCR; in TCRdb, only in-frame clones are kept and a portion is missing. Of about 150,000 clones listed, roughly 80% were seen once; the top ten hold 8%. Sequenced input: PBMCs or T cells enriched from blood (not recorded which). These TCRs come from a woman in her fifties or sixties who had recovered from COVID-19.

The J gene is TRBJ2-5, the V gene TRBV7-3; 7 positions agree with TRBD1. Losses at the gene ends were 5 bases for V and 2 bases for J; bases not matched to a gene: 8. The CDR3 has 15 residues. Germline CDR1 reads SGHTA; CDR2 reads FQGTGA. CDR3 bases: TGTGCCAGCAGCCCACAATGGACAGGACAAGAGACCCAGTACTTC. Residues: CASSPQWTGQETQYF.

The chain employs TRBV6-5 and TRBJ1-1; D remains ambiguous. The CDR3 consists of 15 residues. From germline, CDR1 is MNHEY and CDR2 SVGAGI. Trimming removed 0 bases from V and 7 bases from J, with 15 bases in between. This chain's CDR3 is CASSYSVGRVHEAFF. Written as DNA, the CDR3 is TGTGCCAGCAGTTACTCGGTAGGTCGGGTCCATGAAGCTTTCTTT.

This chain uses TRBV3-1 (or the pseudogene TRBV3-2) with TRBJ2-3, with 7 bases matching TRBD2. This CDR3 region has 14 residues. V gave up 4 bases and J gave up 5 bases; unmatched junction bases: 6. Germline loops: CDR1 LGHDT, CDR2 YNNKEL (reference sequence). CDR3 in amino acids: CASSRSGTGDTQYF. The CDR3 DNA sequence: TGTGCCAGCAGCCGCAGCGGGACCGGAGATACGCAGTATTTT.

The rearrangement joins TRBV7-9 to TRBJ1-3, with D possibly matching TRBD1 (5 bases). The CDR3 length is 12 residues. V was trimmed by 11 bases and J by 4 bases, leaving 12 bases between them. CDR1 and CDR2 (germline): SEHNR, FQNEAQ (reference sequence). The CDR3 protein is CAGGKTGNTIYF. In DNA form, the CDR3 reads TGTGCCGGGGGGAAGACCGGAAACACCATATATTTT.

On this clone itself: Within the sample, other DNA sequences also encode this same CDR3. The chain links TRBV3-1 (or the pseudogene TRBV3-2) to TRBJ1-5; D uncertain. This CDR3 comprises 12 residues. Germline CDR1 reads LGHDT; CDR2 reads YNNKEL (reference sequence). V lost 1 base, J lost 4 bases, and 2 bases lay in between. The CDR3 sequence: CASSQANQPQHF. As DNA, the CDR3 is TGTGCCAGCAGCCAAGCAAATCAGCCCCAGCATTTT.

The chain joins TRBV6-2 or TRBV6-3 to TRBJ2-7; TRBD1 matches 10 bases. Losses at the gene ends were 5 bases for V and 2 bases for J; bases not matched to a gene: 3. From germline, CDR1 is MNHEY and CDR2 SVGEGT. This CDR3 spans 14 amino acids. CDR3 DNA sequence: TGTGCCAGCAGTCGGACAGGGGGTGCCTACGAGCAGTACTTC. Translated: CASSRTGGAYEQYF.

The chain employs TRBV19 and TRBJ1-5; 7 positions match TRBD1. Germline V CDR1 and CDR2: LNHDA, SQIVND (reference sequence). V lost 6 bases and J lost 8; bases outside the gene matches: 7. The CDR3 contains 13 residues. CDR3 in amino acids: CASSSGTVKPQHF. DNA of the CDR3: TGTGCCAGTAGCAGTGGGACAGTCAAGCCCCAGCATTTT.

As DNA, the CDR3 is TGCGCCAGCAGCCCGACTAGCGGAGATACGCAGTATTTT. Its protein product is CASSPTSGDTQYF. The rearrangement joins TRBV5-1 to TRBJ2-3; 9 bases map to TRBD2. Germline lookup yields CDR1 SGHRS and CDR2 YFSETQ. This CDR3 spans 13 amino acids. V shed 4 bases, J shed 5 bases, and the junction held 2 bases outside the gene matches.

This chain connects TRBV9 to TRBJ1-1, with 9 positions matching TRBD1. Germline V gives CDR1 SGDLS, CDR2 YYNGEE. This CDR3 region has 15 residues. Trimming at V came to 3 bases and at J to 6 bases, leaving 9 bases not matched to a gene. In nucleotides, the CDR3 is TGTGCCAGCAGCGCCCAACAGGGGGCGGTTGCTGAAGCTTTCTTT. Translated, it gives CASSAQQGAVAEAFF.

This clone was observed a single time. This chain connects TRBV7-2 to TRBJ2-2; TRBD2 aligns across 10 bases. The CDR3 has 18 residues. With 3 bases clipped from V and 4 bases from J, the junction kept 11 bases outside the gene matches. Germline V gene sequence: CDR1 SGHTA, CDR2 FQGNSA. In DNA, the CDR3 is TGTGCCAGCAGCTTCTCACAAAAGAGCGGGGGGGTCACCGGGGAGCTGTTTTTT. This translates into CASSFSQKSGGVTGELFF.

The chain carries TRBV4-3 and TRBJ2-3; 10 bases map to TRBD1. J was trimmed by 5 bases and V by 1 base; bases with no gene match: 9. The CDR3 covers 17 residues. The germline V gene encodes CDR1 LGHNA and CDR2 YSLEER. The CDR3, as DNA: TGCGCCAGCAGCCAAGGGGCCGGGACAGGGGTGCGAGATACGCAGTATTTT. It codes for CASSQGAGTGVRDTQYF.

The V gene is TRBV18, the J gene TRBJ1-5; 7 bases map to TRBD1. The V and J ends lost 7 bases and 7 bases, in that order; junction bases with no gene match: 7. Germline lookup yields CDR1 KGHSH and CDR2 LQKENI. The CDR3 is made up of 13 amino acids. The CDR3 spells CASCTGVGQPQHF. CDR3 coding DNA: TGTGCCAGCTGTACAGGGGTTGGCCAGCCCCAGCATTTT. The full variable domain, in which reference TRBV18 and TRBJ1-5 provide the parts outside the CDR3, is NAGVMQNPRHLVRRRGQEARLRCSPMKGHSHVYWYRQLPEEGLKFMVYLQKENIIDESGMPKERFSAEFPKEGPSILRIQQVVRGDSAAYFCASCTGVGQPQHFGDGTRLSIL.

The chain couples TRBV5-5 to TRBJ1-5; 7 positions agree with TRBD1. Trimming at V came to 4 bases and at J to 6 bases, leaving 10 bases not matched to a gene. The CDR3 extends over 15 amino acids. Germline loops: CDR1 SGHKS, CDR2 YYEKEE (reference sequence). The CDR3 reads CASSPDPGGIQPQHF. The CDR3 DNA reads TGTGCCAGCAGCCCTGACCCAGGGGGAATTCAGCCCCAGCATTTT.

This clone was counted between two and nine times. The J gene is TRBJ1-1, the V gene TRBV14; D is perhaps TRBD1 (5 bases). Deletions cut 3 bases from V and 0 bases from J, with 14 bases between. The CDR3 has 16 residues. Germline loops: CDR1 SGHDN, CDR2 FVKESK. Written as DNA, the CDR3 is TGTGCCAGCAGCCAGGCCAGGGTAGGCGTGAACACTGAAGCTTTCTTT. It is translated as CASSQARVGVNTEAFF. Variable domain in full (rest from reference TRBV14 and TRBJ1-1): EAGVTQFPSHSVIEKGQTVTLRCDPISGHDNLYWYRRVMGKEIKFLLHFVKESKQDESGMPNNRFLAERTGGTYSTLKVQPAELEDSGVYFCASSQARVGVNTEAFFGQGTRLTVV.

The count of this clone is one. The chain carries TRBV7-3 and TRBJ2-4, with TRBD2 matching 7 bases. The length of the CDR3 is 17 residues. CDR1 is SGHTA and CDR2 is FQGTGA in the germline V gene. V dropped 1 base and J dropped 2; count of bases not matched to a gene: 8. CDR3 sequence (DNA): TGTGCCAGCAGCTTAAACTTTCCGGGGGGTCCCAAAAACATTCAGTACTTC. Its protein is CASSLNFPGGPKNIQYF.